This is a list of T cell receptor beta chains from one sample in a study of blood T cell repertoires in COVID-19. The data were produced by immunoSEQ multiplex PCR, yet TCRdb's version contains in-frame clones alone and is incomplete. The repertoire has 150,000 to 200,000 clones, 65% to 90% of them found once; the top ten carry 1.5%. What was sequenced was peripheral blood. The receptors come from a human donor in a cohort sampled during active COVID-19. Both conserved end residues are part of each CDR3. Each record gives: J gene, clone size, D gene, V gene, CDR3 DNA, CDR3 protein. The D gene is left open where the match is weak. The listing skips clone size in some rows; elsewhere it reads once, few, many or a size class.

TRBJ1-1 few TRBD1 TRBV7-2 TGTGCCAGCAGCGACAGGGCTGGAGGCACTGAAGCTTTCTTT CASSDRAGGTEAFF
TRBJ1-6 - - TRBV6-4 TGTGCCAGCAGCCTGGAGGGTATGACCCTGAATTCACCCCTCCACTTT CASSLEGMTLNSPLHF
TRBJ2-1 once - TRBV13 TGTGCCAGCAACAAAGGGGGAGGGGGAGGCGATGAGCAGTTCTTC CASNKGGGGGDEQFF
TRBJ2-6 - TRBD2 TRBV19 TGTGCCAGTAGTATTGGGGGGGGTGAACCAAGCTCTGGGGCCAACGTCCTGACTTTC CASSIGGGEPSSGANVLTF
TRBJ2-7 once TRBD1 TRBV5-6 TGTGCCAGCAGCTTCTATCTACAGGGGGCCTACGAGCAGTACTTC CASSFYLQGAYEQYF
TRBJ2-1 once TRBD2 TRBV7-9 TGTGCCAGCAGCTTAGTCCTAGCGGGGGTCAATGAGCAGTTCTTC CASSLVLAGVNEQFF
TRBJ1-1 - - TRBV10-3 TGTGCCATCACCGAGGACAAGAACACTGAAGCTTTCTTT CAITEDKNTEAFF
TRBJ1-2 - TRBD1 TRBV6-5 TGTGCCAGCAGTTACTCCTTGACAGGGGGTGGCTACACCTTC CASSYSLTGGGYTF
TRBJ2-7 - - TRBV7-2 TGTGCCAGCAGCTCCACCGCCTCGGGGGAGCAGTACTTC CASSSTASGEQYF
TRBJ2-7 - TRBD2 TRBV7-6 TGTGCCAGCAGCCCAAACCGGGGGGGCCTTAACGAGCAGTACTTC CASSPNRGGLNEQYF
TRBJ2-7 - TRBD1 TRBV10-3 TGTGCCATCAGTGAGTCTGGGACAGCCTACGAGCAGTACTTC CAISESGTAYEQYF
TRBJ2-7 - TRBD2 TRBV7-9 TGTGCCAGCAGCGCTAGCGGGGCCTACACCGGGCAGTACTTC CASSASGAYTGQYF
TRBJ1-2 - TRBD1 TRBV4-3 TGCGCCAGCAGCCAAGATTGGAGCGACAGGGCCGGGGGCTACACCTTC CASSQDWSDRAGGYTF
TRBJ1-5 - - TRBV4-3 TGCGCCAGCAGCCCGGACATGGGTAATCAGCCCCAGCATTTT CASSPDMGNQPQHF
TRBJ1-2 - TRBD1 TRBV28 TGTGCCAGCAGTCCCGCCGGGACAGGGTATGGCTACACCTTC CASSPAGTGYGYTF
TRBJ2-2 - TRBD1 TRBV19 TGTGCCAGTAGTATGGGGACAGGGTCCGGGGAGCTGTTTTTT CASSMGTGSGELFF
TRBJ2-2 - - TRBV16 TGTGCCAGCAGCCCGACCGGGGAGCTGTTTTTT CASSPTGELFF
TRBJ2-3 few TRBD1 TRBV5-4 TGTGCCAGCAGCTTCACAGGGGATTTTTTCACAGATACGCAGTATTTT CASSFTGDFFTDTQYF
TRBJ2-7 - TRBD2 TRBV5-4 TGTGCCAGCAGCTCTGGACTAGCGGAGACCTACGAGCAGTACTTC CASSSGLAETYEQYF
TRBJ1-4 - - TRBV6-1 TGTGCCAGCAGTGAGGGCAAACTGTTTTTT CASSEGKLFF
TRBJ1-5 - - TRBV6-6 TGTGCCAGCCACGGAGCGGGAGGATATAGCAATCAGCCCCAGCATTTT CASHGAGGYSNQPQHF
TRBJ2-7 - - TRBV7-6 TGTGCCAGCAGCTCGCCTGGTCCCGTCCGGTCCTACGAGCAGTACTTC CASSSPGPVRSYEQYF
TRBJ1-2 - - TRBV27 TGTGCCAGCAGGGGCAGGGTGGCCTATGGCTACACCTTC CASRGRVAYGYTF
TRBJ2-7 - TRBD2 TRBV24-1 TGTGCCACCAGTGATCTAGCGGCCGAGCAGTACTTC CATSDLAAEQYF
TRBJ2-6 - - TRBV6-5 TGTGCCAGCAGCCCACAGGGAGCTGGGGCCAACGTCCTGACTTTC CASSPQGAGANVLTF
TRBJ1-1 - TRBD1 TRBV13 TGTGCCAGCAGCAAGACAGGGGGCACCACTGAAGCTTTCTTT CASSKTGGTTEAFF
TRBJ2-1 - - TRBV18 TGTGCCAGCTCACCAAACCGAGATGAGCAGTTCTTC CASSPNRDEQFF
TRBJ2-3 - - TRBV27 TGTGCCAGCAGCATTATTCTTTCGGGGGTGGATACGCAGTATTTT CASSIILSGVDTQYF
TRBJ2-7 - TRBD2 TRBV11-2 TGTGCCAGCAGCTCGGGACTAGCGGGAGGAATCCTCTTTAGCGAGCAGTACTTC CASSSGLAGGILFSEQYF
TRBJ1-2 - - TRBV2 TGTGCCAGCAGTGAAAACAGGGCAAAGTCCTTC CASSENRAKSF
TRBJ2-5 - TRBD1 TRBV9 TGTGCCAGCAGCGAGGGACAGGGGGGGCCCCAAAAGGCCCAGTACTTC CASSEGQGGPQKAQYF
TRBJ2-1 - TRBD2 TRBV7-8 TGTGCCAGCAGCGAGGGACTAGCGAGAGGAAGTGAGCAGTTCTTC CASSEGLARGSEQFF
TRBJ2-7 - - TRBV6-2/TRBV6-3 TGTGCCAGCAGTTACAGACAGACCTACGAGCAGTACTTC CASSYRQTYEQYF
TRBJ2-7 - - TRBV4-3 TGCGCCAGCAGCCAAGATCAATCCGGGACTCCTGAGCAGTACTTC CASSQDQSGTPEQYF
TRBJ1-1 - - TRBV7-2 TGTGCCAGCAGCGCGCCGACCGGGGGGAGGAACACTGAAGCTTTCTTT CASSAPTGGRNTEAFF
TRBJ1-1 - - TRBV3-1/TRBV3-2 TGTGCCAGCAGCCCCCGTGGAGTCATGAACACTGAAGCTTTCTTT CASSPRGVMNTEAFF
TRBJ1-2 - TRBD1 TRBV27 TGTGCCAGCAGTTCAAAACAGGGGGCCGTGTATGGCTACACCTTC CASSSKQGAVYGYTF
TRBJ2-7 few TRBD1 TRBV6-1 TGTGCCAGCAGTGAGAAGACAGGGGGTCGGTTACTCTACGAGCAGTACTTC CASSEKTGGRLLYEQYF
TRBJ1-2 few TRBD1 TRBV7-2 TGTGCCAGCAGGCCCGGGACAGGGGTGAACTATGGCTACACCTTC CASRPGTGVNYGYTF
TRBJ1-1 few - TRBV4-2 TGTGCCAGCAGCCAAGATGCCCAACCCGGAGGGACTGAAGCTTTCTTT CASSQDAQPGGTEAFF
TRBJ1-3 - - TRBV2 TGTGCCAGCACCTCCTCGGGGGGATCTGGAAACACCATATATTTT CASTSSGGSGNTIYF
TRBJ1-2 - - TRBV12-5 TGTGCTAGTGGTTTCCAGGGAATCGGCACCTTC CASGFQGIGTF
TRBJ2-1 - - TRBV21-1 TGTGCCAGCAGCAAAGTCCAAAACTGCGAACTAGCGGGAGGGCCCGATGAGCAGTTCTTC CASSKVQNCELAGGPDEQFF
TRBJ1-1 - - TRBV6-6 TGTGCCAGCAGTCAGATACAGAACACTGAAGCTTTCTTT CASSQIQNTEAFF
TRBJ2-2 - - TRBV5-8 TGTGCCAGCAGCAGGATGCTAGCCGATGTCCCGAGGACCGGGGAGCTGTTTTTT CASSRMLADVPRTGELFF
TRBJ2-3 - TRBD1 TRBV19 TGTGCCAGTACCCGAACCGGGACAGGGGGCACAGATACGCAGTATTTT CASTRTGTGGTDTQYF
TRBJ1-1 once - TRBV3-1/TRBV3-2 TGTGCCAGCAGCCTAAGAGGGAACACTGAAGCTTTCTTT CASSLRGNTEAFF
TRBJ2-7 - - TRBV6-6 TGTGCCAGCAGTTACGAAGGGAGCGAGCAGTACTTC CASSYEGSEQYF
TRBJ1-3 - - TRBV4-3 TGCGCCAGCAGCCAAGATTACAGATTCAGCTCTGGAAACACCATATATTTT CASSQDYRFSSGNTIYF
TRBJ2-7 once TRBD2 TRBV5-4 TGTGCCAGCAGCTTGGGGCAGCGGGGGAACTACGAGCAGTACTTC CASSLGQRGNYEQYF
TRBJ2-7 - TRBD1 TRBV7-9 TGTGCCAGCAGCTGGACAGGGGGTCCGCACGAGCAGTACTTC CASSWTGGPHEQYF
TRBJ2-7 - TRBD2 TRBV27 TGTGCCAGCAGTTCTCGCGGGGGGTACGAGCAGTACTTC CASSSRGGYEQYF
TRBJ2-7 - TRBD2 TRBV2 TGTGCCAGCAGTGCCACTAGCGGGGGTTACTACGAGCAGTACTTC CASSATSGGYYEQYF
TRBJ2-7 - - TRBV4-1 TGCGCCAGCAGCCAAGCTAACGGAGCCTACGAGCAGTACTTC CASSQANGAYEQYF
TRBJ2-7 - - TRBV5-6 TGTGCCAGCAGCCGGAGGTCCTACGAGCAGTACTTC CASSRRSYEQYF